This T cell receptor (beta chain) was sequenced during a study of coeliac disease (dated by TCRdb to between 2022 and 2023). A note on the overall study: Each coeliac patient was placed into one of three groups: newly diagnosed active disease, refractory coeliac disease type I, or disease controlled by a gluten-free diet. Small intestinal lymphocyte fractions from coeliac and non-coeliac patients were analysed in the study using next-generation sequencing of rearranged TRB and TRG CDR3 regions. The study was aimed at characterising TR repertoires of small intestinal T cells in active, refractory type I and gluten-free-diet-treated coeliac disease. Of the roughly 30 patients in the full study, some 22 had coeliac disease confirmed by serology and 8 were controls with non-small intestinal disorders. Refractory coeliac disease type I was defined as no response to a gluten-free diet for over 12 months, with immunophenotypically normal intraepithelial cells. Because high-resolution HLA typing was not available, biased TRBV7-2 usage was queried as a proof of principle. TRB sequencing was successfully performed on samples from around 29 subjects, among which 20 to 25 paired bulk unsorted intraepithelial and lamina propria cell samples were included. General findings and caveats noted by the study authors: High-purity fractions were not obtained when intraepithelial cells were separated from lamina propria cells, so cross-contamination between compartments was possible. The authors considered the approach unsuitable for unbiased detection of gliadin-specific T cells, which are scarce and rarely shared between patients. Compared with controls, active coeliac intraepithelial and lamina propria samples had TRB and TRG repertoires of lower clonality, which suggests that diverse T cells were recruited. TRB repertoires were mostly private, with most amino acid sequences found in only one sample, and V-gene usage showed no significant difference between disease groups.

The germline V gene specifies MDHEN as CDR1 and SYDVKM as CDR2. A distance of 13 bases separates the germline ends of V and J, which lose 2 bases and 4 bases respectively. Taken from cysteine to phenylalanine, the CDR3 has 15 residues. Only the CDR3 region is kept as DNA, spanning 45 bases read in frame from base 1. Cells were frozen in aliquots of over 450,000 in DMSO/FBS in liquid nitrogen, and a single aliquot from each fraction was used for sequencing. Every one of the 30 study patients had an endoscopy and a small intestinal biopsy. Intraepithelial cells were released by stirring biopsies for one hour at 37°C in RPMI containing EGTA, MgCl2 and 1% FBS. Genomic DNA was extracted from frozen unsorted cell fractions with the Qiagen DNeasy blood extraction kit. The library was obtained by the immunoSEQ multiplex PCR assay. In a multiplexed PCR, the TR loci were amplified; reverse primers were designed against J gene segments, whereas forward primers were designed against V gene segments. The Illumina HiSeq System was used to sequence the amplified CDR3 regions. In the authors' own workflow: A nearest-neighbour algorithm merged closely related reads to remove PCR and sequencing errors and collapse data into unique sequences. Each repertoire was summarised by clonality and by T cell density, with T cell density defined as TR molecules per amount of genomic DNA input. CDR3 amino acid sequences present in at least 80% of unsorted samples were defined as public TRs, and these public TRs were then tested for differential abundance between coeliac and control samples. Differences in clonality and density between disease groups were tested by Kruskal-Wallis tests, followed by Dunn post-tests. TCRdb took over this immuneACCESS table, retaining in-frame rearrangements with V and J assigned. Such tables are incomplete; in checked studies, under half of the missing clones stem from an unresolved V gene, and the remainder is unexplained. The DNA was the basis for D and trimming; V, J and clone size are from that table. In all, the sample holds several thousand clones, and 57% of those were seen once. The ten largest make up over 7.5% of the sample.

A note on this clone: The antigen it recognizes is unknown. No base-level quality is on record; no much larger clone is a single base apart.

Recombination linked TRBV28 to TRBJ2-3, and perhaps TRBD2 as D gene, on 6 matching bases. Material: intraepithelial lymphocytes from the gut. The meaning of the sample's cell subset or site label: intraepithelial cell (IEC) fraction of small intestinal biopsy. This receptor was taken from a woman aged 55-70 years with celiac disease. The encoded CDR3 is CASSLGTRSADTQYF. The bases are TGTGCCAGCAGTTTAGGGACTCGTTCAGCAGATACGCAGTATTTT. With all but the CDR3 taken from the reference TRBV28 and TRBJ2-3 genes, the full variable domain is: DVKVTQSSRYLVKRTGEKVFLECVQDMDHENMFWYRQDPGLGLRLIYFSYDVKMKEKGDIPEGYSVSREKKERFSLILESASTNQTSMYLCASSLGTRSADTQYFGPGTRLTVL.